This passage covers 22 T cell receptor beta chains from one sample sequenced in a study of CD8+ T cells in alopecia areata. cDNA reverse transcribed from extracted RNA served as the sequencing template. Assay used: immunoSEQ multiplex PCR; TCRdb lists only in-frame clones, some missing. Among 150,000 to 200,000 clones listed, just under 60% were seen once. This specimen consisted of CD4+ T cells sorted from blood, obtained at week 0. The receptors were gathered from a human donor with alopecia areata.

This chain links TRBV2 with TRBJ1-5; 8 bases agree with TRBD1. Germline V gene lookup returns CDR1 SNHLY and CDR2 FYNNEI. Trimming removed 2 bases from V and 7 bases from J; junction bases left unmatched: 7. CDR3 length: 15 amino acids. In DNA form, the CDR3 reads TGTGCCAGCAGTGAAACAGGGGGTCACAGCCAGCCCCAGCATTTT. Translating gives CASSETGGHSQPQHF.

This clone was found once. The chain combines TRBV19 with TRBJ1-1; possible D gene TRBD1, 5 bases. This CDR3 is 12 amino acids long. Trimming left V 7 bases short and J 8 bases short, with 14 bases between. Germline CDR1 and CDR2: LNHDA and SQIVND (reference sequence). In DNA, the CDR3 is TGTGCCAGTACTACTTCAGGGCCCGAAGCTTTCTTT. It is translated as CASTTSGPEAFF.

This chain connects TRBV30 to TRBJ2-1, with 10 bases that match TRBD1. CDR1 and CDR2 (germline): GTSNPN, SVGIG (reference sequence). The CDR3 runs to 14 residues. The V gene end was trimmed by 7 bases and the J gene end by 7 bases; junction bases not matched to a gene: 10. The CDR3 nucleotides are TGTGCCTCTACTGACAGGGGGCGCGGGAATGAGCAGTTCTTC. It translates to CASTDRGRGNEQFF.

The chain combines TRBV7-2 with TRBJ2-7, with D perhaps TRBD1 (6 bases). Looked up from germline, CDR1 is SGHTA and CDR2 is FQGNSA. V lost 6 bases, J lost 1 base, and 13 bases lay in between. The CDR3 has 14 residues. The CDR3 protein is CASRKGQGSYEQYF. In DNA, the CDR3 is TGTGCCAGCAGGAAAGGGCAGGGGTCCTACGAGCAGTACTTC.

This clone turned up a few times. This chain joins TRBV5-6 and TRBJ2-3; a possible D gene is TRBD1 (6 bases). The V and J ends lost 1 base and 1 base respectively, with 13 bases between them. Germline V gene sequence: CDR1 SGHDT, CDR2 YYEEEE. The CDR3 runs 16 residues. CDR3: CASSLWAGVGTDTQYF. CDR3 in DNA: TGTGCCAGCAGCTTGTGGGCAGGGGTGGGCACAGATACGCAGTATTTT.

The rearrangement uses TRBV29-1 and TRBJ1-1; D remains unclear. Per germline, CDR1 SQVTM and CDR2 ANQGSEA. The ends were cut back, 6 bases at V and 0 bases at J, with 14 bases in the middle. The CDR3 has 14 residues. CDR3 residues: CSVRPQRMNTEAFF. DNA for the CDR3: TGCAGCGTCCGCCCACAGAGGATGAACACTGAAGCTTTCTTT.

V and J are TRBV19 and TRBJ1-2; D is unresolved. There are 13 residues in the CDR3. The V gene lost 5 bases and the J gene lost 3 bases, with 10 bases spanning the gap. Germline V gene data show CDR1 as LNHDA and CDR2 as SQIVND (reference sequence). The CDR3 spells CASSESADYGYTF. In DNA, the CDR3 is TGTGCCAGTAGTGAATCGGCGGACTATGGCTACACCTTC.

This clone was seen a few times. The same CDR3 can be traced to other DNA sequences in this sample. The CDR3 bases are TGTGCCAGCAGGGGACAGGGGGGCACTGAAGCTTTCTTT. Amino acid sequence: CASRGQGGTEAFF. The gene calls are TRBV2 and TRBJ1-1; 11 bases fit TRBD1. Looked up from germline, CDR1 is SNHLY and CDR2 is FYNNEI. The CDR3 extends over 13 amino acids. J gave up 4 bases and V 6 bases, and 1 base lay outside the gene matches.

The gene calls are TRBV5-1 and TRBJ2-2; weak D call: TRBD2 (5 bases). CDR1 SGHRS and CDR2 YFSETQ come from the germline V gene. V lost 6 bases to trimming and J lost 2 bases, with 17 bases between them. CDR3 length equals 16 residues. CDR3 DNA sequence: TGCGCCAGCACTTCCAGAGGGTGGGGAAACACCGGGGAGCTGTTTTTT. Its protein product is CASTSRGWGNTGELFF.

This clone has just a few counts. The V gene is TRBV2, the J gene TRBJ1-5; perhaps TRBD1 as D (5 bases). V lost 3 bases and J lost 4, with 10 bases in between. Per the germline V gene, CDR1 is SNHLY and CDR2 is FYNNEI. CDR3 length equals 14 residues. The CDR3 region has the DNA TGTGCCAGCAGTGAGGTTGCAGGGAATCAGCCCCAGCATTTT. The encoded protein is CASSEVAGNQPQHF.

The rearrangement uses TRBV29-1 and TRBJ1-2; D uncertain. V lost 3 bases, J lost 6 bases, and 11 bases lay in between. Germline V lookup: CDR1 SQVTM, CDR2 ANQGSEA. The CDR3 length is 12 residues. The CDR3 protein is CSVDHGPHGYTF. The CDR3 coding sequence is TGCAGCGTTGATCATGGTCCCCATGGCTACACCTTC.

The chain carries TRBV7-8 and TRBJ2-7, with TRBD1 matching over 11 bases. The trim removed 8 bases at V and 5 bases at J, leaving 11 bases unmatched. CDR1 and CDR2 from the germline V gene are SGHVS and FQNEAQ. The CDR3 runs to 15 residues. In DNA, the CDR3 is TGTGCCAGCCGTAACGGCAGGACAGGGGGCCACGAGCAGTACTTC. The encoded protein is CASRNGRTGGHEQYF.

The chain uses TRBV6-6 and TRBJ2-1, with D maybe TRBD1 (6 bases). V was clipped by 0 bases and J by 9 bases, with 6 bases between them. The CDR3 is made up of 12 amino acids. In germline, CDR1 is MNHNY, CDR2 SVGAGI (reference sequence). The CDR3 here is CASSYSGGEQFF. In DNA, the CDR3 is TGTGCCAGCAGTTACTCAGGGGGTGAGCAGTTCTTC.

This chain's CDR3 is CACRGYSYEQYF. CDR3 nucleotide sequence: TGTGCCTGCAGGGGGTACTCCTACGAGCAGTACTTC. The chain links TRBV30 to TRBJ2-7, with TRBD1 matching over 7 bases. From germline, CDR1 is GTSNPN and CDR2 SVGIG (reference sequence). V shed 6 bases, J shed 0 bases, and the junction held 2 bases outside the gene matches. The CDR3 runs to 12 residues. The complete variable domain, with remaining parts taken from reference TRBV30 and TRBJ2-7, reads SQTIHQWPATLVQPVGSPLSLECTVEGTSNPNLYWYRQAAGRGLQLLFYSVGIGQISSEVPQNLSASRPQDRQFILSSKKLLLSDSGFYLCACRGYSYEQYFGPGTRLTVT.

The chain carries TRBV11-2 and TRBJ2-7; D is ambiguous. V was clipped by 1 base and J by 3 bases, with 4 bases between them. This CDR3 contains 12 residues. CDR1 SGHAT and CDR2 FQNNGV come from the germline V gene. The CDR3 reads CASSLVLYEQYF. CDR3 nucleotides: TGTGCCAGCAGCTTAGTCCTCTACGAGCAGTACTTC. Using reference TRBV11-2 and TRBJ2-7 for the parts outside the CDR3, the full variable domain is EAGVAQSPRYKIIEKRQSVAFWCNPISGHATLYWYQQILGQGPKLLIQFQNNGVVDDSQLPKDRFSAERLKGVDSTLKIQPAKLEDSAVYLCASSLVLYEQYFGPGTRLTVT.

The V call is TRBV7-3, the J call TRBJ2-1, with a tentative D call TRBD1 (5 bases). The V gene lost 1 base and the J gene lost 8 bases, with 9 bases spanning the gap. Germline V CDR1 and CDR2: SGHTA, FQGTGA. The CDR3 consists of 13 residues. In DNA form, the CDR3 reads TGTGCCAGCAGCTTAATTGCCAGGGATGAGCAGTTCTTC. It translates to CASSLIARDEQFF.

The gene calls are TRBV6-6 and TRBJ2-7; no clear D gene. This CDR3 is built from 14 residues. In germline, CDR1 is MNHNY, CDR2 SVGAGI (reference sequence). Trimming took 4 bases from V and 4 from J, leaving 14 bases between them. CDR3 amino acids: CASSLRQTLYEQYF. CDR3 coding DNA: TGTGCCAGCAGTTTAAGGCAGACCCTTTACGAGCAGTACTTC.

A few counts support this clone. This chain uses TRBV29-1 with TRBJ2-5, with a weak D call TRBD2 (6 bases). Looked up from germline, CDR1 is SQVTM and CDR2 is ANQGSEA. Trimming took 7 bases from V and 1 from J, leaving 13 bases between them. CDR3 size: 13 residues. CDR3 protein: CSAGVAAQETQYF. The CDR3 nucleotides are TGCAGCGCGGGGGTAGCGGCCCAAGAGACCCAGTACTTC.

This clone was recorded only once. This sequence joins TRBV4-1 and TRBJ1-6; maybe TRBD1 (5 bases). V lost 1 base and J lost 10, with 14 bases in between. This CDR3 comprises 15 residues. The germline CDR1 and CDR2 sequences are MGHRA and YSYEKL. The CDR3 reads CASSQGETEGSPLHF. The DNA for the CDR3 is TGCGCCAGCAGCCAAGGGGAAACAGAGGGGTCACCCCTCCACTTT.

The V call is TRBV30, the J call TRBJ2-7, with 9 bases fitting TRBD1. Germline CDR1 reads GTSNPN; CDR2 reads SVGIG (reference sequence). The trim removed 0 bases at V and 1 base at J, leaving 7 bases unmatched. The CDR3 sequence is 16 residues long. CDR3 in amino acids: CAWSVGDRVGSYEQYF. The DNA of the CDR3 is TGTGCCTGGAGTGTGGGGGACAGGGTAGGATCCTACGAGCAGTACTTC.

The J gene is TRBJ1-3, the V gene TRBV2, with TRBD1 as a possible D gene (6 bases). CDR3 size: 16 residues. Trimming pared 6 bases from V and 3 bases from J, leaving 18 bases between. Germline assignment: CDR1 SNHLY and CDR2 FYNNEI. The CDR3 DNA follows: TGTGCCAGCAGACCTCCAAACAGGGTTGGTGGAAACACCATATATTTT. Translation gives CASRPPNRVGGNTIYF.

This clone was counted a single time. The V gene is TRBV11-3, the J gene TRBJ2-5; D gene ambiguous. Trimming took off 5 bases at V and 2 bases at J, with 3 bases between the two ends. The CDR3 has 11 residues. Germline V gene sequence: CDR1 SGHNT, CDR2 YENEEA. The CDR3 DNA reads as TGTGCCAGCAGCGATCAAGAGACCCAGTACTTC. This encodes CASSDQETQYF.